The source of this TCR beta chain is a study of patients and donors after allogeneic stem cell transplantation. TCRdb re-called the RT-PCR reads with MiXCR, one entry per CDR3 protein. The sample contains 410,000 or so distinct CDR3 sequences, under 20% of which appear only once. There are 13 residues in the CDR3. The V end was cut by 2 bases, the J end by 1 base, with 7 bases between. From germline, CDR1 is SGDLS and CDR2 YYNGEE. This chain connects TRBV9 to TRBJ2-7; D is ambiguous. Sequencing was carried out using blood, either unsorted or a sorted T cell fraction (not recorded which). The clonotype originates from a human donor who was either an allogeneic HSCT recipient or a stem cell or donor lymphocyte infusion donor (not recorded which). It is not recorded whose cells these are; they may come from a transplant donor. CDR3 protein: CASSVDGSYEQYF. The CDR3 bases are TGTGCCAGCAGCGTTGACGGTTCCTACGAGCAGTACTTC.